The table lists the clone carrying this T cell receptor (beta chain) with a few counts. Study processing details: Nucleated cell counts were estimated from reference gene primer amplification. This table comes from immunoSEQ multiplex PCR, and its TCRdb copy is limited to in-frame clones, with some not included. V, J and clone size are those of that table, while D and trimming were read from the DNA. The repertoire holds approximately 200,000 clones, around 80% seen once, with roughly 5.3% in the top ten. Trimming cost V 3 bases and J 2 bases, with 14 bases left between them. This CDR3 has 16 amino acids. Germline CDR1 reads LNHDA; CDR2 reads SQIVND (reference sequence). The data stem from a study of blood T cell repertoires in COVID-19. Study in general: Sites across the United States, Italy and Spain contributed samples from acute and convalescent COVID-19.

Sequenced sample: peripheral blood. The TCR comes from a woman aged 55-75 years who had recovered from COVID-19. The gene calls are TRBV19 and TRBJ1-5; perhaps TRBD1 as D (5 bases). The CDR3 sequence: CASSMAAGWGNQPQHF. For the CDR3, the DNA is TGTGCCAGTAGTATGGCGGCAGGGTGGGGCAATCAGCCCCAGCATTTT.